A selection of T cell receptor beta chains follows, all from one sample in a study of identical twins. TCRdb independently ran MiXCR on the 5' RACE reads; one entry per CDR3 protein. Of 350,000 to 450,000 distinct CDR3 sequences in the sample, approximately 17% were seen once. Input material: naive T cells sorted from blood. Receptors were obtained from a man aged 45-65 years in good health. The CDR3 runs from the conserved cysteine through the conserved F or W. The D gene is left open where the match is weak. Size is stated for part of the rows, as once, few or many counts, or as a class when the clone is expanded.

>TRBJ2-2|TRBV20-1|few|.
CSAAGTLNTGELFF
TGCAGTGCGGCCGGGACATTGAACACCGGGGAGCTGTTTTTT
>TRBJ2-7|TRBV6-1|.|TRBD1
CASAWGQGPYEQYF
TGTGCCAGTGCATGGGGACAGGGTCCCTACGAGCAGTACTTC
>TRBJ1-5|TRBV18|.|TRBD1
CASSPTGGLPGQPQHF
TGTGCCAGCTCACCGACAGGGGGCTTGCCGGGTCAGCCCCAGCATTTT
>TRBJ2-7|TRBV5-1|few|.
CASSLGQGPNYEQYF
TGCGCCAGCAGCTTGGGCCAGGGGCCTAACTACGAGCAGTACTTC
>TRBJ2-5|TRBV20-1|.|.
CSARRDGSRETQYF
TGCAGTGCTAGACGGGACGGGAGTCGGGAGACCCAGTACTTC
>TRBJ1-2|TRBV19|many|.
CASSMDGQTRYGYTF
TGTGCCAGTAGTATGGATGGACAGACCCGCTATGGCTACACCTTC
>TRBJ2-1|TRBV20-1|many|TRBD2
CSVGGGTSDNEQFF
TGCAGTGTTGGGGGGGGAACCTCGGACAATGAGCAGTTCTTC
>TRBJ1-1|TRBV4-3|many|.
CASSQDTGTEAFF
TGCGCCAGCAGCCAAGATACAGGGACTGAAGCTTTCTTT
>TRBJ1-3|TRBV4-3|many|.
CASSRTVLSGNTIYF
TGCGCCAGCAGCCGGACAGTTCTCTCTGGAAACACCATATATTTT
>TRBJ2-2|TRBV12-3/TRBV12-4|many|TRBD1
CASSPGQGKTGELFF
TGTGCCAGCAGTCCGGGACAGGGTAAAACCGGGGAGCTGTTTTTT
>TRBJ2-5|TRBV5-1|.|TRBD2
CASSSTLTSGIIGTQYF
TGCGCCAGCAGCTCGACCCTCACTAGCGGGATCATAGGGACCCAGTACTTC
>TRBJ1-4|TRBV20-1|.|.
CSARGVDSPYEKLFF
TGCAGTGCTAGGGGGGTGGACAGCCCCTATGAAAAACTGTTTTTT
>TRBJ1-1|TRBV29-1|many|.
CSAVTGLTEAFF
TGCAGCGCGGTAACAGGGTTAACTGAAGCTTTCTTT
>TRBJ2-1|TRBV12-3/TRBV12-4|many|TRBD2
CASRKGLAGVYNEQFF
TGTGCCAGCAGAAAGGGACTAGCGGGGGTTTACAATGAGCAGTTCTTC
>TRBJ2-7|TRBV5-1|.|TRBD1
CASSLGTTGGYEQYF
TGCGCCAGCAGCTTGGGAACGACAGGGGGTTACGAGCAGTACTTC
>TRBJ1-1|TRBV6-6|many|.
CASSSALNTEAFF
TGTGCCAGCAGTTCCGCCTTGAACACTGAAGCTTTCTTT
>TRBJ2-1|TRBV30|.|.
CAWRALLSNEQFF
TGTGCCTGGAGGGCCTTACTCAGCAATGAGCAGTTCTTC
>TRBJ2-1|TRBV7-9|.|.
CASSLGQGGGKQFF
TGTGCCAGCAGCTTAGGCCAGGGAGGGGGCAAGCAGTTCTTC
>TRBJ2-1|TRBV25-1|few|.
CASSVTGFNEQFF
TGTGCCAGCAGTGTGACCGGGTTCAATGAGCAGTTCTTC
>TRBJ2-3|TRBV6-5|.|.
CASSYSGAGTDTQYF
TGTGCCAGCAGTTACTCCGGGGCAGGCACAGATACGCAGTATTTT
>TRBJ1-5|TRBV20-1|few|.
CSASYSNQPQHF
TGCAGTGCTAGTTATAGCAATCAGCCCCAGCATTTT
>TRBJ2-1|TRBV6-8|many|TRBD2
CASSAGTSAYNEQFF
TGTGCCAGCAGTGCCGGGACTAGCGCGTACAATGAGCAGTTCTTC